This passage covers 12 T cell receptor beta chains from one sample sequenced in a study of T-cell reconstitution after alpha-beta-depleted transplantation in children. Notes on the study in general: After one year, T-cell counts and TCRbeta diversity mostly came from new T cells.

It was with unique molecular identifiers that the TCRbeta library was prepared. A single record per CDR3 protein comes from TCRdb applying MiXCR to the PCR reads. The data contain about 300,000 distinct CDR3 sequences, around 7.1% of them singletons. No antigen is known for these receptors. The sample here was peripheral blood, taken 360 days after TCRalphabeta/CD19-depleted stem cell transplant. These receptor sequences come from a female patient aged 2-9 years who had a stem cell transplant for Fanconi anemia, so the T cells may come from the graft donor.

This clonotype appeared many times. The genes are TRBV12-3 or TRBV12-4 and TRBJ2-2; 9 bases map to TRBD1. The junction had 9 bases not matched to a gene; V was cut back by 6 bases and J by 4 bases. This CDR3 region has 16 residues. The CDR3 bases are TGTGCCAGCAGAACCGGGACAGGGACGGTCACCGGGGAGCTGTTTTTT. Protein sequence: CASRTGTGTVTGELFF.

This clonotype has ten or more counts. V usage is TRBV6-1 and J usage is TRBJ2-1; D not certain. The V and J ends lost 3 bases and 10 bases respectively, with 7 bases between them. CDR1 MNHNS and CDR2 SASEGT come from the germline V gene. The CDR3 is made up of 11 amino acids. CDR3 DNA sequence: TGTGCCAGCAGTGATCCCCCCGAGCAGTTCTTC. Its translation is CASSDPPEQFF.

This clonotype was seen many times. The CDR3: CASSLLSGTGGNEQFF. The CDR3 region has the DNA TGTGCCAGCAGTTTGCTGTCCGGGACAGGGGGCAATGAGCAGTTCTTC. The rearrangement joins TRBV27 to TRBJ2-1, with 11 bases identical to TRBD1. V was clipped by 3 bases and J by 6 bases; unmatched bases: 7. Germline values: CDR1 MNHEY, CDR2 SMNVEV (reference sequence). This CDR3 is built from 16 residues.

The table lists this clonotype with many counts. The V call is TRBV29-1, the J call TRBJ2-3; D remains unclear. The CDR3 loop spans 10 amino acids. Deletions cut 4 bases from V and 8 bases from J, with 7 bases between. Germline lookup yields CDR1 SQVTM and CDR2 ANQGSEA. In DNA, the CDR3 is TGCAGCGTTGCATGGGGTACGCAGTATTTT. This gives the protein CSVAWGTQYF.

This clonotype was counted ten times or more. V usage is TRBV2 and J usage is TRBJ2-5, with D possibly being TRBD2 (6 bases). From germline, CDR1 is SNHLY and CDR2 FYNNEI. The CDR3 sequence is 15 residues long. V was clipped by 7 bases and J by 5 bases, with 20 bases between them. The CDR3 loop reads CASTSSALEIETQYF. In DNA, the CDR3 is TGTGCCAGCACCTCTAGCGCCCTCGAGATCGAGACCCAGTACTTC.

The sample holds many counts of this clonotype. The chain is built from TRBV28 and TRBJ2-3; TRBD2 matches at 15 bases. V dropped 4 bases and J dropped 3; count of bases not matched to a gene: 2. Germline CDR1 reads MDHEN; CDR2 reads SYDVKM. This CDR3 region has 16 residues. The CDR3 region has the DNA TGTGCCAGCAGTTATGGGACTAGCGGGGGGACAGATACGCAGTATTTT. It yields the protein CASSYGTSGGTDTQYF.

V usage is TRBV5-4 and J usage is TRBJ2-7, with D possibly being TRBD1 (6 bases). V shed 4 bases and J shed 6 bases, with 17 bases lying between them. The CDR3 totals 14 residues. Germline lookup yields CDR1 SGHNT and CDR2 YYREEE (reference sequence). The CDR3 is CASSPNPDRGEQYV. For the CDR3, the DNA is TGTGCCAGCAGCCCTAATCCGGACAGAGGCGAGCAGTACGTC.

The J gene is TRBJ1-6, the V gene TRBV3-1, with no clear D. CDR3 size: 13 residues. Looked up from germline, CDR1 is LGHDT and CDR2 is YNNKEL (reference sequence). Trimming pared 3 bases from V and 7 bases from J, leaving 7 bases between. The CDR3 sequence: CASSQNTNSPLHF. The DNA for the CDR3 is TGTGCCAGCAGCCAGAACACGAATTCACCCCTCCACTTT.

This clonotype was picked up many times. The V and J genes are TRBV9 and TRBJ2-7; 11 bases line up with TRBD1. The V and J ends lost 3 bases and 3 bases, in that order; junction bases with no gene match: 2. CDR1 and CDR2 (germline): SGDLS, YYNGEE. The CDR3 extends over 14 amino acids. The CDR3: CASSAGTGGYEQYF. In DNA form, the CDR3 reads TGTGCCAGCAGCGCGGGGACAGGGGGCTACGAGCAGTACTTC. The full variable domain, with the rest looked up from reference TRBV9 and TRBJ2-7, is DSGVTQTPKHLITATGQRVTLRCSPRSGDLSVYWYQQSLDQGLQFLIQYYNGEERAKGNILERFSAQQFPDLHSELNLSSLELGDSALYFCASSAGTGGYEQYFGPGTRLTVT.

This clonotype was seen more than once but under ten times. The CDR3 DNA follows: TGTGCCAGCTCCGCCGGGACAGTGAACACCGGGGAGCTGTTTTTT. As protein: CASSAGTVNTGELFF. This rearrangement joins TRBV18 to TRBJ2-2; 7 positions match TRBD1. V lost 6 bases, J lost 1 base, and 5 bases stayed unmatched. In germline, CDR1 is KGHSH, CDR2 LQKENI. This CDR3 spans 15 amino acids. Variable domain in full (rest from reference TRBV18 and TRBJ2-2): NAGVMQNPRHLVRRRGQEARLRCSPMKGHSHVYWYRQLPEEGLKFMVYLQKENIIDESGMPKERFSAEFPKEGPSILRIQQVVRGDSAAYFCASSAGTVNTGELFFGEGSRLTVL.

The genes are TRBV12-3 or TRBV12-4 and TRBJ1-6; the match to TRBD1 covers 10 bases. The CDR3 extends over 16 amino acids. The junction had 5 bases not matched to a gene; V was cut back by 1 base and J by 8 bases. This CDR3 reads CASSLGGGQGDSPLHF. CDR3 in DNA: TGTGCCAGCAGTTTAGGCGGAGGACAGGGGGATTCACCCCTCCACTTT.

This clonotype was picked up many times. The chain uses TRBV4-1 and TRBJ2-7; TRBD2 matches 11 bases. CDR1 is MGHRA, CDR2 YSYEKL, per germline. With 4 bases clipped from V and 4 bases from J, the junction kept 9 bases outside the gene matches. This CDR3 contains 16 residues. The CDR3 nucleotides read TGCGCCAGCAGCCCTGAGACTAGCGGGGCACTTTACGAGCAGTACTTC. This translates into CASSPETSGALYEQYF.